Below are 22 T cell receptor beta chains sequenced from a single sample in a study of breast tumors, draining lymph nodes, adjacent tissues. From the multiplex PCR reads, TCRdb called clonotypes with MiXCR, one entry per CDR3 protein. Of about 25,000 distinct CDR3 sequences listed, 20% to 25% were seen once; the top ten hold less than 15%. What was sequenced was breast tumor tissue. These receptors were taken from a female donor with breast cancer. Some clones in this sample may be carry-over from other donors' samples.

This clonotype has at least ten counts. The J gene is TRBJ2-1, the V gene TRBV5-1; D might be TRBD2 (6 bases). The CDR3 covers 15 residues. In germline, CDR1 is SGHRS, CDR2 YFSETQ. V gave up 3 bases and J gave up 8 bases, with 18 bases separating them. CDR3 coding DNA: TGCGCCAGCAGCTCCGGGACTCTCGGGGTCTATGAGCAGTTCTTC. Translated: CASSSGTLGVYEQFF. The whole variable domain, remainder taken from reference TRBV5-1 and TRBJ2-1, is KAGVTQTPRYLIKTRGQQVTLSCSPISGHRSVSWYQQTPGQGLQFLFEYFSETQRNKGNFPGRFSGRQFSNSRSEMNVSTLELGDSALYLCASSSGTLGVYEQFFGPGTRLTVL.

This clonotype has at least ten counts. This CDR3 is CAWSGMTGHYGYTF. In DNA form, the CDR3 reads TGTGCCTGGAGTGGGATGACGGGGCATTATGGCTACACCTTC. This chain connects TRBV30 to TRBJ1-2; TRBD1 might be the D (5 bases). The CDR3 runs to 14 residues. V lost 1 base, J lost 5 bases, and 14 bases lay in between. Germline lookup yields CDR1 GTSNPN and CDR2 SVGIG (reference sequence).

For this clonotype: At one end, the junction sequence differs from germline, possibly due to a read error. V and J are TRBV11-2 and TRBJ2-5; unclear D gene. This CDR3 contains 16 residues. The germline V gene has CDR1 SGHAT and CDR2 FQNNGV. CDR3 loop: CASGFKIGPVQETQYF. In DNA, the CDR3 is TGTGCCAGCGGCTTTAAAATCGGGCCAGTCCAAGAGACCCAGTACTTC.

Points on this clonotype: A much more abundant neighbour one base away suggests this may be a read error. The chain employs TRBV5-4 and TRBJ1-2; 8 nucleotides align to TRBD1. The germline gives CDR1 SGHNT, CDR2 YYREEE (reference sequence). J was trimmed by 6 bases and V by 4 bases; bases with no gene match: 11. CDR3 length equals 15 residues. CDR3 amino acids: CASSDLQGVRDGYTF. CDR3 coding DNA: TGTGCCAGCAGCGACTTACAGGGGGTGAGGGATGGCTACACCTTC.

There are a few counts of this clonotype. The genes are TRBV5-1 and TRBJ2-5; D is unclear. The CDR3 covers 15 residues. Trimming stripped 4 bases from V and 5 bases from J, with 18 bases between. Germline loops: CDR1 SGHRS, CDR2 YFSETQ. The CDR3 here is CASSPAAGSIETQYF. DNA for the CDR3: TGCGCCAGCAGCCCGGCGGCAGGTTCAATCGAGACCCAGTACTTC.

This clonotype was picked up many times. The chain recombines TRBV27 with TRBJ2-1, with D hard to call. Trimming took 2 bases from V and 0 from J, leaving 5 bases between them. Germline V gives CDR1 MNHEY, CDR2 SMNVEV (reference sequence). This CDR3 region has 14 residues. The CDR3 loop reads CASSLMSSYNEQFF. The CDR3 coding sequence is TGTGCCAGCAGTTTAATGAGCTCCTACAATGAGCAGTTCTTC.

The chain uses TRBV3-1 and TRBJ2-7, with 14 bases matching TRBD2. Germline CDR1 LGHDT, CDR2 YNNKEL (reference sequence). The CDR3 extends over 17 amino acids. Unmatched junction bases numbered 6, after V lost 0 bases and J lost 5 bases. Here the CDR3 reads CASSQEGTSGRKDEQYF. In nucleotides, the CDR3 is TGTGCCAGCAGCCAAGAAGGGACTAGCGGGAGAAAGGACGAGCAGTACTTC.

This clonotype is medium-sized within its sample. The chain links TRBV10-3 to TRBJ2-3; D might be TRBD2 (6 bases). CDR1 is ENHRY and CDR2 is SYGVKD in the germline V gene. Trimming shortened V by 9 bases and J by 4 bases, and 14 bases separated the two germline ends. The CDR3 is made up of 13 amino acids. The DNA of the CDR3 is TGTGCCATATCTAGCGTCTCTGCAGATACGCAGTATTTT. This encodes CAISSVSADTQYF.

The V call is TRBV2, the J call TRBJ1-6; no firm D call. The germline gives CDR1 SNHLY, CDR2 FYNNEI. V was trimmed by 1 base and J by 0 bases, leaving 4 bases between them. The CDR3 consists of 15 residues. The chain's CDR3 is CASSEDSSYNSPLHF. DNA for the CDR3: TGTGCCAGCAGTGAAGACAGCTCCTATAATTCACCCCTCCACTTT.

The chain carries TRBV4-1 and TRBJ1-1; D is uncertain. The length of the CDR3 is 15 residues. From germline, CDR1 is MGHRA and CDR2 YSYEKL. Trimming removed 3 bases at V and 1 base at J, with 12 bases between. The CDR3 loop is CASSQSSQRNTEAFF. In DNA form, the CDR3 reads TGCGCCAGCAGCCAGAGCAGTCAGAGGAACACTGAAGCTTTCTTT.

This clonotype showed up many times. This sequence joins TRBV6-5 and TRBJ2-5, with 13 bases matching TRBD2. The V gene's germline CDR1 is MNHEY and CDR2 SVGAGI. Trimming at V came to 5 bases and at J to 5 bases, leaving 8 bases not matched to a gene. The CDR3 consists of 16 residues. CDR3 DNA sequence: TGTGCCAGCAGTCCTCGACTAGCGGGGGGCCTGGAGACCCAGTACTTC. This translates into CASSPRLAGGLETQYF.

Many counts were recorded for this clonotype. A junction end diverges from the germline sequence, so it may reflect a read error. The chain uses TRBV5-1 and TRBJ1-2; D gene ambiguous. Per germline, CDR1 SGHRS and CDR2 YFSETQ. CDR3 length: 12 amino acids. In DNA form, the CDR3 reads TGTCTCAAGCACAAGGCTAACTATGGCTACACCTTC. Translated, it gives CLKHKANYGYTF.

This clonotype was counted many times. The chain has TRBV20-1 and TRBJ2-7; 14 bases map to TRBD2. The CDR3 runs 16 residues. V gave up 0 bases and J gave up 2 bases; unmatched junction bases: 3. Germline CDR1 reads DFQATT; CDR2 reads SNEGSKA (reference sequence). The CDR3 protein is CSARDMTSGRAYEQYF. CDR3 bases: TGCAGTGCTAGAGATATGACTAGCGGGAGGGCCTACGAGCAGTACTTC.

This clonotype was counted many times. The chain joins TRBV28 to TRBJ1-6, with TRBD1 identical over 8 bases. Per germline, CDR1 MDHEN and CDR2 SYDVKM. CDR3 length: 15 residues. The junction had 12 bases not matched to a gene; V was cut back by 7 bases and J by 10 bases. For the CDR3, the DNA is TGTGCCAGCACCCCCGCCGGACAGGGTCAATCACCCCTCCACTTT. Protein sequence: CASTPAGQGQSPLHF.

This clonotype was found many times. V usage is TRBV6-5 and J usage is TRBJ2-7; TRBD1 agrees at 10 bases. Germline V gene lookup returns CDR1 MNHEY and CDR2 SVGAGI. CDR3 length: 16 residues. After removal of 6 bases from V and 0 bases from J, the junction contained 8 bases not matched to a gene. CDR3 in amino acids: CASRPKGDRGSYEQYF. CDR3 nucleotides: TGTGCCAGCAGACCTAAGGGGGACAGGGGCTCCTACGAGCAGTACTTC.

This clonotype was counted at least ten times. The chain carries TRBV10-2 and TRBJ2-3; D gene ambiguous. CDR1 is WSHSY and CDR2 is SAAADI in the germline V gene. V was pared by 0 bases and J by 3 bases, with 7 bases between. This CDR3 spans 14 amino acids. In DNA form, the CDR3 reads TGCGCCAGCAGTGAGTCGAAGGCAACAGATACGCAGTATTTT. This encodes CASSESKATDTQYF.

This clonotype was counted ten times or more. The chain's CDR3 is CASSQNSLTFF. CDR3 nucleotide sequence: TGCGCCAGCAGCCAAAACAGCCTTACGTTCTTC. The chain uses TRBV4-1 and TRBJ2-1; D remains unclear. Looked up from germline, CDR1 is MGHRA and CDR2 is YSYEKL. Trimming left V 2 bases short and J 15 bases short, with 11 bases between. The CDR3 spans 11 residues.

This clonotype was counted at least ten times. The chain links TRBV7-8 to TRBJ2-7; 7 bases align to TRBD1. From germline, CDR1 is SGHVS and CDR2 FQNEAQ. The CDR3 sequence is 15 residues long. V was clipped by 0 bases and J by 1 base; unmatched bases: 3. This chain's CDR3 is CASSLAPGQSYEQYF. CDR3 nucleotides: TGTGCCAGCAGCTTAGCGCCGGGACAGTCCTACGAGCAGTACTTC.

Many counts were recorded for this clonotype. V and J are TRBV5-8 and TRBJ2-7; 9 positions agree with TRBD1. This CDR3 has 15 amino acids. The germline CDR1 and CDR2 sequences are SGHTS and YDEGEE. J was trimmed by 0 bases and V by 4 bases; bases with no gene match: 5. The CDR3 sequence: CASSDRDRVSYEQYF. CDR3 coding DNA: TGTGCCAGCAGCGACCGGGACAGGGTCTCCTACGAGCAGTACTTC.

The chain carries TRBV20-1 and TRBJ1-2; tentatively, D is TRBD1 (5 bases). The ends were cut back, 5 bases at V and 3 bases at J, with 13 bases in the middle. This CDR3 region has 13 residues. Germline assignment: CDR1 DFQATT and CDR2 SNEGSKA (reference sequence). The CDR3 loop reads CSAETTGYYGYTF. The DNA of the CDR3 is TGCAGTGCTGAGACCACAGGTTACTATGGCTACACCTTC.

This clonotype was seen at least ten times. This chain uses TRBV5-4 with TRBJ2-7; 8 nucleotides agree with TRBD1. The CDR3 is 16 amino acids. Germline CDR1 SGHNT, CDR2 YYREEE (reference sequence). The junction had 15 bases not matched to a gene; V was cut back by 7 bases and J by 3 bases. The CDR3 region has the DNA TGTGCCAGCGCAAGCGTAGGACAGGGCAATCGCTACGAGCAGTACTTC. It encodes CASASVGQGNRYEQYF.

This clonotype showed up many times. The chain joins TRBV2 to TRBJ2-3; 9 nucleotides line up with TRBD1. V trimming: 6 bases; J trimming: 2 bases; junction bases outside the gene matches: 9. This CDR3 is 16 amino acids long. The germline V gene encodes CDR1 SNHLY and CDR2 FYNNEI. The CDR3 spells CASSYAGTGNTDTQYF. The CDR3 region has the DNA TGTGCCAGCAGCTATGCCGGGACAGGGAACACAGATACGCAGTATTTT.